One T cell receptor beta chain is described in this entry. Its target is not known. This entry is derived from a study of shared clonotypes between healthy human individuals. Study-level information: CD4 naive and memory got three plates each, CD8 naive two, CD8 memory one.

The study's findings and limits: Larger estimated richness was generally seen in naive subsets than in memory subsets. Across a few donors, naive CD4 shared roughly 5.1%, naive CD8 3% to 3.5%, memory CD4 roughly 2.5%, memory CD8 0.4%.

Here immunoSEQ multiplex PCR was the method, and the copy in TCRdb shows in-frame clones only, minus some. The sample consists of about 1.5 million clones, around 97% of them appearing once. The ends lost 5 bases at V and 3 bases at J; junction bases unmatched: 7. The CDR3 consists of 14 residues. In germline, CDR1 is SGHTA, CDR2 FQGNSA. CD4+ cell separation produced CD45RA+ naive and CD45RA-negative memory subsets. V and J are TRBV7-2 and TRBJ2-7, with TRBD1 identical over 7 bases. This TCR derives from a man aged 25 to 40 in good health. The sequenced material came from naive CD4+ T cells sorted from blood. Regarding subset: CD45RA+ positively selected. This chain's CDR3 is CASSPDRSHYEQYF. CDR3 coding DNA: TGTGCCAGCAGCCCGGACAGGAGTCACTACGAGCAGTACTTC.